These 2 T cell receptor beta chains originate from one sample sequenced in a study of post-analysis software for immune sequencing data. For these receptors, no antigen is known. Unique molecular identifiers were built into the TCR beta cDNA libraries. TCRdb re-derived calls from the PCR reads in MiXCR, one entry per CDR3 protein. The sample carries more than 450,000 distinct CDR3 sequences, about 44% recorded once. Study outcomes and limitations: TRBV5-6, TRBV5-1 and TRBV20-1 belonged to a set of roughly five TRBV segments that were more frequent in patients than controls.

What was sequenced was blood. The receptors shown here come from a girl aged 5-17 years with multiple sclerosis.

The chain has TRBV29-1 and TRBJ2-1, with a weak D call TRBD2 (5 bases). The V gene's germline CDR1 is SQVTM and CDR2 ANQGSEA. V gave up 5 bases and J gave up 9 bases, with 14 bases separating them. CDR3 size: 12 residues. The CDR3 region has the DNA TGCAGCGTTAAAAGACGCGGAGGTGAGCAGTTCTTC. It is translated as CSVKRRGGEQFF.

This chain uses TRBV2 with TRBJ2-3, with 14 nucleotides matching TRBD2. The CDR3 runs to 21 residues. The trim removed 5 bases at V and 8 bases at J, leaving 24 bases unmatched. Germline lookup yields CDR1 SNHLY and CDR2 FYNNEI. The CDR3 sequence is CASSPYISRTSGRPGRATQYF. The CDR3 nucleotides read TGTGCCAGCAGTCCCTACATCTCACGGACTAGCGGGAGGCCCGGTAGAGCTACGCAGTATTTT.